The 5 T cell receptor beta chains below all came from one sample that was sequenced in a study of T cell repertoires in cytomegalovirus infection. Via MiXCR, TCRdb re-called the reads, giving one row per CDR3 protein. The profile shows approximately 500,000 distinct CDR3 sequences, 16% of them singletons. Material for sequencing was CD8+ T cells from PBMCs. The receptors come from a human donor in good health (CMV status not recorded). Some clones in this sample may be carry-over from other donors' samples.

This clonotype was counted at least ten times. The J gene is TRBJ2-1, the V gene TRBV6-5; D is ambiguous. From germline, CDR1 is MNHEY and CDR2 SVGAGI. Trimming cost V 2 bases and J 0 bases, with 8 bases left between them. CDR3 length equals 15 residues. CDR3 coding DNA: TGTGCCAGCAGTTACGCTAGGAGCTCCTACAATGAGCAGTTCTTC. Translation: CASSYARSSYNEQFF.

The chain recombines TRBV5-6 with TRBJ2-1; D could derive from TRBD1 or TRBD2 (5 bases each). This CDR3 comprises 13 residues. Germline assignment: CDR1 SGHDT and CDR2 YYEEEE. Trimming left V 7 bases short and J 9 bases short, with 17 bases between. This CDR3 reads CASAGAQRPEQFF. The CDR3 DNA follows: TGTGCCAGCGCCGGGGCGCAGCGTCCTGAGCAGTTCTTC.

V is TRBV4-2 and J is TRBJ2-7; D not resolved. The CDR3 has 14 residues. Trimming removed 0 bases at V and 4 bases at J, with 10 bases between. CDR1 and CDR2 (germline): LGHNA, YNFKEQ. The CDR3 DNA follows: TGTGCCAGCAGCCAAGACTGGGCAAATTACGAGCAGTACTTC. It encodes CASSQDWANYEQYF.

This clonotype was observed a handful of times. The chain links TRBV28 to TRBJ2-1; the D gene is possibly TRBD2 (6 bases). The CDR3 spans 16 residues. The germline gives CDR1 MDHEN, CDR2 SYDVKM. Trimming removed 7 bases at V and 8 bases at J, with 24 bases between. Here the CDR3 reads CASTPLRDSPVDEQFF. CDR3 DNA sequence: TGTGCCAGCACCCCCCTCCGGGACTCCCCCGTGGATGAGCAGTTCTTC.

This chain connects TRBV9 to TRBJ1-1, with TRBD1 matching 8 bases. There are 16 residues in the CDR3. V shed 0 bases, J shed 3 bases, and the junction held 7 bases outside the gene matches. The germline CDR1 and CDR2 sequences are SGDLS and YYNGEE. The CDR3 DNA reads TGTGCCAGCAGCGTAGGCCAGGGGGCTCTGGACACTGAAGCTTTCTTT. Translated, it gives CASSVGQGALDTEAFF. The variable domain in full, completed from reference TRBV9 and TRBJ1-1, reads DSGVTQTPKHLITATGQRVTLRCSPRSGDLSVYWYQQSLDQGLQFLIQYYNGEERAKGNILERFSAQQFPDLHSELNLSSLELGDSALYFCASSVGQGALDTEAFFGQGTRLTVV.